The present T cell receptor (beta chain) was sequenced within a study of T-cell reconstitution after alpha-beta-depleted transplantation in children. Construction of the TCRbeta library involved unique molecular identifiers. MiXCR, run by TCRdb on the PCR reads, gives a single entry per CDR3 protein. The sample lists almost 500,000 distinct CDR3 sequences, 9.5% to 15% occurring once. The germline V gene has CDR1 SGHTA and CDR2 FQGNSA. V was shortened by 5 bases and J by 0 bases, with 9 bases between the two germline ends. This CDR3 region has 14 residues. The sample holds a few counts of this clonotype.

The chain combines TRBV7-2 with TRBJ2-3, with D uncertain. Material: PBMCs from the stem cell graft donor, obtained from the stem cell graft. The origin of this receptor is a human donor who donated a stem cell graft to a child with combined immunodeficiency. CDR3 protein: CASSPMRSTDTQYF. CDR3 nucleotide sequence: TGTGCCAGCAGCCCGATGAGGAGCACAGATACGCAGTATTTT.